The sequence of this TCR beta chain was determined in a study of T cell repertoires in cytomegalovirus infection. Study as a whole: Matching HLA type and CMV infection were both indicated by public TCR beta signatures.

There are a few counts of this clonotype. This CDR3 is 14 amino acids long. Trimming cost V 4 bases and J 5 bases, with 14 bases left between them. CDR1 is MNHNS, CDR2 SASEGT, per germline. Via MiXCR, TCRdb re-called the reads, giving one row per CDR3 protein. The sample lists approximately 260,000 distinct CDR3 sequences; around 15% were seen once. Sequenced sample: CD8+ T cells from PBMCs. The clonotype was recovered from a human donor in good health (CMV status not recorded). Some clones in this sample may be carry-over from other donors' samples. V and J are TRBV6-1 and TRBJ1-1, with D maybe TRBD1 (5 bases). The DNA of the CDR3 is TGTGCCAGCAGTGCGGGGATTTGGGGGACTGAAGCTTTCTTT. It specifies CASSAGIWGTEAFF.